This TCR beta chain was documented in a study of vaccination effects on CD4 cells after COVID-19 (dated by TCRdb to the early 2020s). About the study as a whole: The ViraFEST assay stimulated PBMC with viral peptide pools and then used TCR sequencing to identify antigen-specific CD4+ T cell clonotypes by expansion. Participants received two doses of either the BNT162b2 or the mRNA-1273 mRNA SARS-CoV-2 vaccine. Each well held more than 1.5 million PBMC cultured in IMDM containing approximately 5% human AB serum, 10 IU/ml IL-2 and gentamicin, along with approximately 10 ug/ml peptides. In both COVID-19 convalescent patients and infection-naive vaccine recipients, the study compared SARS-CoV-2 spike-specific CD4+ TCR repertoires from before mRNA vaccination with those from after it. The full study included 10 COVID-19 convalescent patients and a few SARS-CoV-2-naive healthy vaccine recipients. Cultures from other donors in the study were sequenced using the Oncomine TCR Beta short-read assay on an Illumina iSeq 100.

Worth noting for this clone: Its binding antigen is unknown. No base quality values were provided; no much bigger clone lies one nucleotide off.

V and J are trimmed by 0 bases and 6 bases, and the gene matches miss 4 bases of the junction. The cysteine opens and the phenylalanine closes a CDR3 of 14 amino acids. The kept DNA is CDR3 alone, 42 bases in frame from the first base. Reading the germline V gene gives CDR1 SGHRS and CDR2 YFSETQ. The library was made by the immunoSEQ multiplex PCR assay. TCR beta CDR3 sequencing was performed on DNA from the cultured, isolated CD4+ T cells. The published analysis was carried out like this. Non-productive TCR sequences were removed and reads were trimmed to the CDR3 region, keeping CDR3s of at least 7 amino acids. The MANAFEST web app was used to identify antigen-specific clonotypes by comparing expansion in peptide wells with expansion in reference cultures. To be called positive, a clone needed expansion at FDR<0.05 compared with the reference and with all other wells, an odds ratio greater than 5, and a frequency greater than 0.1% in two replicate wells. Clonotypes significantly expanded in SARS-CoV-2 spike wells and in at least one common cold coronavirus spike condition were defined as cross-reactive. Using the stringdist R package, CDR3 similarity was measured by Levenshtein distance, and unrooted trees were constructed with ape in R 3.6.1. TCRdb took over this immuneACCESS table, retaining in-frame rearrangements with V and J assigned. Such tables are incomplete; in checked studies, under half of the missing clones stem from an unresolved V gene, and the remainder is unexplained. D and trimming were read from the DNA, whereas the V and J calls and clone size are those reported in that table. The sample contains around 35,000 clones, 65% to 75% of them found a single time. The ten largest make up approximately 2.9% of the sample.

After more than nine days of culture, CD4+ T cells were isolated with the EasySep CD4+ T cell isolation kit. Negative nucleocapsid antibody results before and after vaccination confirmed that the healthy vaccine recipients had no prior SARS-CoV-2 infection. On days 3 and 7, half of the culture medium was replaced with fresh IL-2-containing medium. Unless noted otherwise, every peptide stimulation condition was grown in triplicate wells. Using Ficoll-Paque Plus gradient centrifugation, PBMC were separated from whole blood and then either used fresh or cryopreserved at -140C. The QIAamp micro DNA kit was used to extract genomic DNA from the cultured CD4+ T cells. Here is what the overall study found, with its caveats: At late post-vaccination timepoints, both infection-induced and vaccine-induced clones showed marked clonal contraction, consistent with waning T cell responses. In healthy vaccine recipients, vaccine-induced clones were almost all SARS-CoV-2 mono-reactive, with only 1 of 255 being cross-reactive with common cold coronaviruses. Limitations of the study were the small number of convalescent patients and the absence of early post-infection timepoints.

Source: CD4+ T cells from PBMCs cultured without peptide, taken before COVID-19 vaccination. The TCR originated in a human donor who received a COVID-19 vaccine. The chain is made from TRBV5-1 and TRBJ2-3, and 7 bases in between align with TRBD1. Here the CDR3 is given as CASSLEGAGDTQYF. The sequence in DNA is TGCGCCAGCAGCTTGGAGGGGGCAGGGGATACGCAGTATTTT.